The rows below give T cell receptor beta chains drawn from one sample of a study of cytomegalovirus exposure and HLA in healthy donors. The protocol was immunoSEQ multiplex PCR, while the TCRdb copy is restricted to in-frame clones and leaves out a portion. The table lists 210,000 or so clones, 60% to 80% of them singletons. Sequenced material: PBMCs. These TCRs come from a man between 18 and 29 years old in good health and CMV-seronegative. Both conserved end residues are part of each CDR3. The size of a clone is reported for some rows only, either as once, few or many, or as a class for expanded clones.

V gene	J gene	clone size	CDR3 protein
TRBV11-2	TRBJ2-2	.	CASSLTQASGRTGELFF
TRBV7-9	TRBJ2-3	.	CASSPDRGGDTQYF
TRBV19	TRBJ2-1	few	CASSNDRGLAGGPSTPYNEQFF
TRBV19	TRBJ2-1	few	CASKSQGSNGEQFF
TRBV7-8	TRBJ2-3	.	CASSILAGRTDTQYF
TRBV29-1	TRBJ2-4	.	CSVVQGVVNIQYF
TRBV7-7	TRBJ2-7	.	CASSLAAGYEQYF
TRBV7-8	TRBJ1-2	many	CASSFLRFPGQGRRHRNYGYTF
TRBV15	TRBJ2-6	.	CATSRDARAGANVLTF
TRBV7-2	TRBJ2-1	.	CASSLVTGNDEQFF
TRBV11-2	TRBJ2-5	few	CASSLDPSSGGETETQYF
TRBV6-5	TRBJ2-1	.	CASSYSSGRSYNEQFF
TRBV28	TRBJ1-1	.	CASSLGQGHPAFF
TRBV2	TRBJ1-3	.	CASSETASGNTIYF
TRBV5-1	TRBJ2-3	.	CASSFPITSPSTDTQYF
TRBV6-1	TRBJ1-1	.	CASSEIPLSPWRGITTEAFF
TRBV7-2	TRBJ1-4	.	CASSLSGQNEKLFF
TRBV27	TRBJ1-2	.	CASGPRTGTLSYGYTF
TRBV7-8	TRBJ2-5	once	CATHLPGQGPTSGGRHQETQYF
TRBV28	TRBJ1-4	once	CASREPLEKLFF
TRBV30	TRBJ1-1	.	CAAGTESIRGAFF
TRBV25-1	TRBJ2-3	.	CASSEFRGGLYTDTQYF
TRBV5-5	TRBJ2-3	.	CASSWLQGTDTQYF
TRBV4-2	TRBJ2-3	.	CASNEGVRTGGTDTQYF
TRBV13	TRBJ2-3	few	CASSLRRGRFSTDTQYF
TRBV6-5	TRBJ1-2	few	CASSPTRQGYNGYTF
TRBV7-2	TRBJ1-2	.	CASSAPALQGDHGYTF
TRBV7-2	TRBJ2-5	.	CASSLFKLAGGREETQYF
TRBV25-1	TRBJ2-1	few	CASSASGQPYNEQFF
TRBV4-3	TRBJ2-2	.	CASSQDVRAGGPSGELFF